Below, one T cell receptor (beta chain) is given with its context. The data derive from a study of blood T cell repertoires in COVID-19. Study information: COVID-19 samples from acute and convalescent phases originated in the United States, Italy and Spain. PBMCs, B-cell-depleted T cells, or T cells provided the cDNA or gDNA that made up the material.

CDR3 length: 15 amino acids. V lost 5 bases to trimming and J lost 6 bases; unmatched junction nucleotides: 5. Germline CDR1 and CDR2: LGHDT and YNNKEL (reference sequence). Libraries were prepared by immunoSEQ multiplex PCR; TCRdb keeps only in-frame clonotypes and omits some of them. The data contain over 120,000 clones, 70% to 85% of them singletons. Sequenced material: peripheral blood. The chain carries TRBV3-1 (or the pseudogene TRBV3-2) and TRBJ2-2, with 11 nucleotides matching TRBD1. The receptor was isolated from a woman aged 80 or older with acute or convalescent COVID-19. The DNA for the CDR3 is TGTGCCAGCAGCAATCCGGGACAGGGGGCCGGGGAGCTGTTTTTT. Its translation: CASSNPGQGAGELFF.